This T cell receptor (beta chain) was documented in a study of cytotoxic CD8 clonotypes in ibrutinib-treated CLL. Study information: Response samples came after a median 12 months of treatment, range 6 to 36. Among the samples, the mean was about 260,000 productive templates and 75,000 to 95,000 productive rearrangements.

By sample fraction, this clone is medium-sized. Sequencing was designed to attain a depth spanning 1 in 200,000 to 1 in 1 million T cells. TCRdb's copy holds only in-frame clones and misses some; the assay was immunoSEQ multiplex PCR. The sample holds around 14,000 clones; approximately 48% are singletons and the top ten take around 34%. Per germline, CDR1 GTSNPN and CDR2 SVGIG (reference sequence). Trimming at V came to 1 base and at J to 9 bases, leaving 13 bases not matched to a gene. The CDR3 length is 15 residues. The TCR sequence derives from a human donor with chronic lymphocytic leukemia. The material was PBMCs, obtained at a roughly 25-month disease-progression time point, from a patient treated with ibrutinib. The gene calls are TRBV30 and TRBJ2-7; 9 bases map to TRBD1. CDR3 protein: CAWSAPDRGLFGQYF. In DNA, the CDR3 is TGTGCCTGGAGTGCCCCGGACAGGGGCCTCTTCGGGCAGTACTTC.